This TCR beta chain was recorded in a study of brain T cells in children with intractable seizures. Study-level results: Patients' HCMV serostatus was unknown; virus specificity rests on CDR3 similarity alone.

Before surgery, patients took at least one anti-epileptic drug. Only in-frame clones appear in the TCRdb table, and some are missing; sequencing was by immunoSEQ multiplex PCR. Among about 80,000 clones listed, about 90% were seen once. Comments on this clone: Its specificity is unknown.

Trimming shortened V by 1 base and J by 4 bases, and 7 bases separated the two germline ends. The germline gives CDR1 SGHAT, CDR2 FQDESV (reference sequence). This CDR3 is 14 amino acids long. The V gene is TRBV11-1, the J gene TRBJ2-2, with D hard to call. The TCR was taken from a girl aged 2-10 years with Rasmussen encephalitis and intractable seizures. The material sequenced was peripheral blood, taken at surgery. CDR3 coding DNA: TGTGCCAGCAGCTTAGTGGCGGCCACCGGGGAGCTGTTTTTT. It is translated as CASSLVAATGELFF.